What follows describes a single T cell receptor beta chain. Its antigen is undetermined. These data originate in a study of T cells in Graves' hyperthyroidism and ophthalmopathy. The study's findings and limits: The blood repertoire included most of the expanded thyroid clonotypes above 0.001. In validation, the model predicted ophthalmopathy. These predictions came a median about 6.5 months before onset.

Amplified regions were TCR beta CDR3 sequences from RNA transcripts. First-round RT-PCR targeting the TCR CDR3 was performed with the HTBI primer set. TCRdb analysed the multiplex PCR reads with MiXCR anew, one entry per CDR3 protein. This sample has about 420,000 distinct CDR3 sequences, with 12% to 15% found just once. Each diagnosis was grounded in clinical symptoms, serum thyroxine and TRAb, thyroid ultrasound, and orbital computed tomography. The V segment lost 0 bases and the J segment 2 bases; nucleotides outside the gene matches: 4. Germline V lookup: CDR1 SGDLS, CDR2 YYNGEE. The CDR3 is 15 residues long.

This chain uses TRBV9 with TRBJ2-5, with TRBD2 matching over 7 bases. The sample taken for sequencing was blood. This TCR derives from a woman between 18 and 30 years old with Graves' hyperthyroidism. In DNA, the CDR3 is TGTGCCAGCAGCGTAGTGGCTAGCGGTCAAGAGACCCAGTACTTC. It encodes CASSVVASGQETQYF.